The T cell receptor beta chain described here comes from a study of blood T cell repertoires in COVID-19. The table came from immunoSEQ multiplex PCR; TCRdb's copy has only in-frame clones and leaves some out. Here the sample spans approximately 300,000 clones, 90% to 95% being singletons. After removal of 6 bases from V and 5 bases from J, the junction contained 2 bases not matched to a gene. The CDR3 is made up of 13 amino acids. The germline V gene has CDR1 SNHLY and CDR2 FYNNEI. This clone was detected a few times. This clonotype originated in a woman in her 30s who had been exposed to COVID-19. The rearrangement links TRBV2 to TRBJ2-3, with 10 bases matching TRBD2. Sequencing used PBMCs or T cells enriched from blood (not recorded which). CDR3 loop: CASSRLAGDTQYF. CDR3 coding DNA: TGTGCCAGCAGCCGACTAGCGGGAGATACGCAGTATTTT.